One sample yielded the 17 T cell receptor beta chains listed below, sequenced in a study of neurological immune-mediated disorders. The time point is: longitudinal time-point 3. MiXCR, applied by TCRdb to the 5' RACE reads, yields one record per CDR3 protein. The sample carries about 81,000 distinct CDR3 sequences, around 4.5% recorded once. Material for sequencing was PBMCs. The source of these receptors is a woman aged 55-70 years with multiple sclerosis.

This clonotype was counted at least ten times. This rearrangement joins TRBV2 to TRBJ2-7, with D perhaps matching TRBD1 (5 bases). The CDR3 is 15 amino acids. The germline gives CDR1 SNHLY, CDR2 FYNNEI. V was trimmed by 6 bases and J by 0 bases, leaving 15 bases between them. CDR3 residues: CASRSDRTSSYEQYF. In DNA, the CDR3 is TGTGCCAGCAGATCCGACAGAACTTCCTCCTACGAGCAGTACTTC.

Ten or more counts support this clonotype. The V call is TRBV9, the J call TRBJ1-1, with no clear D. CDR3 length equals 14 residues. V was pared by 0 bases and J by 7 bases, with 13 bases between. Germline values: CDR1 SGDLS, CDR2 YYNGEE. The CDR3 DNA sequence: TGTGCCAGCAGCGTAGCGCGGGGAACTGGTGAAGCTTTCTTT. It codes for CASSVARGTGEAFF.

This clonotype was seen at least ten times. The chain recombines TRBV20-1 with TRBJ2-7; no reliable D call. Germline V gives CDR1 DFQATT, CDR2 SNEGSKA (reference sequence). CDR3 length: 15 residues. V shed 6 bases and J shed 1 base, with 19 bases lying between them. CDR3 DNA sequence: TGCAGTGCCAGCAAGGCAGGATCCGGATCCTACGAGCAGTACTTC. Translated, it gives CSASKAGSGSYEQYF.

This clonotype was found many times. For the CDR3, the DNA is TGTGCCATCAGTGGATGGGGGACTAGCGGGGGTACCTACAATGAGCAGTTCTTC. Translated, it gives CAISGWGTSGGTYNEQFF. The chain recombines TRBV10-3 with TRBJ2-1, with TRBD2 matching 14 bases. With V trimmed by 4 bases and J by 2 bases, 7 bases remained unmatched. This CDR3 is 18 amino acids long. Germline assignment: CDR1 ENHRY and CDR2 SYGVKD.

This clonotype was recorded at least ten times. The chain carries TRBV20-1 and TRBJ1-1; weak D call: TRBD1 (6 bases). V was clipped by 6 bases and J by 4 bases, with 12 bases between them. Germline CDR1 is DFQATT and CDR2 is SNEGSKA (reference sequence). This CDR3 comprises 12 residues. The CDR3 bases are TGCAGTGCGGGGAGAGGGGGCACTGAAGCTTTCTTT. Its translation: CSAGRGGTEAFF.

The table lists this clonotype with many counts. The chain combines TRBV29-1 with TRBJ2-7; 9 bases agree with TRBD1. The CDR3 has 13 amino acids. The germline gives CDR1 SQVTM, CDR2 ANQGSEA. After removal of 6 bases from V and 8 bases from J, the junction contained 11 bases not matched to a gene. For the CDR3, the DNA is TGCAGCGTCCCGGGACAGGGAGCTCTCCAGCAGTACTTC. Amino acid sequence: CSVPGQGALQQYF.

This clonotype was recorded many times. This chain joins TRBV7-7 and TRBJ2-7; the D gene could be TRBD1 or TRBD2 (5 bases each). Germline V lookup: CDR1 SSHAT, CDR2 FNYEAQ (reference sequence). The CDR3 is made up of 15 amino acids. V was trimmed by 1 base and J by 4 bases, leaving 14 bases between them. For the CDR3, the DNA is TGTGCCAGCAGCTTAGAGGCAGGCGAGGGGTACGAGCAGTACTTC. Residues: CASSLEAGEGYEQYF.

This clonotype was picked up many times. The CDR3 region has the DNA TGTGCCAGCAGCCAAGGGCTAGCCAAAAACATTCAGTACTTC. Encoded protein: CASSQGLAKNIQYF. The chain uses TRBV5-6 and TRBJ2-4; D call uncertain. Trimming took off 4 bases at V and 0 bases at J, with 8 bases between the two ends. The CDR3 has 14 amino acids. CDR1 is SGHDT and CDR2 is YYEEEE in the germline V gene.

This clonotype has a count of ten or more. The rearrangement uses TRBV6-6 and TRBJ2-5; TRBD2 might be the D (6 bases). CDR1 and CDR2 (germline): MNHNY, SVGAGI (reference sequence). Deletions cut 6 bases from V and 3 bases from J, with 8 bases between. The CDR3 has 12 residues. Here the CDR3 DNA reads TGTGCCAGCAGGTGGAGGGAAGAGACCCAGTACTTC. Translation: CASRWREETQYF.

This clonotype appeared many times. The V call is TRBV6-6, the J call TRBJ1-2; D may be TRBD1 (6 bases). Germline V gene sequence: CDR1 MNHNY, CDR2 SVGAGI (reference sequence). Trimming shortened V by 0 bases and J by 2 bases, and 10 bases separated the two germline ends. This CDR3 is 15 amino acids long. The DNA of the CDR3 is TGTGCCAGCAGTTACTCGGACAGTTTCAACTATGGCTACACCTTC. This sequence encodes CASSYSDSFNYGYTF.

This clonotype has just a few counts. The V and J genes are TRBV3-1 and TRBJ2-2; no definite D call. The germline gives CDR1 LGHDT, CDR2 YNNKEL (reference sequence). With 1 base removed from V and 4 bases from J, the gap between germline ends came to 7 bases. This CDR3 has 14 amino acids. The CDR3 DNA reads TGTGCCAGCAGCCAAGGGCACACCACCGGGGAGCTGTTTTTT. It is translated as CASSQGHTTGELFF.

This clonotype showed up many times. The rearrangement links TRBV5-1 to TRBJ1-5; a weak D match, TRBD1 (5 bases). Germline V gives CDR1 SGHRS, CDR2 YFSETQ. The CDR3 consists of 14 residues. Trimming shortened V by 4 bases and J by 7 bases, and 15 bases separated the two germline ends. CDR3 in DNA: TGCGCCAGCAGCCCCGGGACGTTGGGGCAGCCCCAGCATTTT. Protein sequence: CASSPGTLGQPQHF.

The J gene is TRBJ1-2, the V gene TRBV6-5, with D maybe TRBD1 (6 bases). Germline lookup yields CDR1 MNHEY and CDR2 SVGAGI. The ends were cut back, 5 bases at V and 4 bases at J, with 14 bases in the middle. The CDR3 sequence is 14 residues long. CDR3 region: CASSRDTSAYGYTF. CDR3 nucleotides: TGTGCCAGCAGTAGGGACACGTCCGCCTATGGCTACACCTTC.

This clonotype was seen repeatedly, ten times or more. The rearrangement joins TRBV5-1 to TRBJ1-3, with D possibly TRBD1 on 6 matching bases. Trimming took off 4 bases at V and 4 bases at J, with 12 bases between the two ends. The germline V gene has CDR1 SGHRS and CDR2 YFSETQ. This CDR3 spans 14 amino acids. The CDR3 DNA reads TGCGCCAGCAGCCCGACAGGCTCCGGAAACACCATATATTTT. It encodes CASSPTGSGNTIYF.

At least ten counts were recorded for this clonotype. CDR3 DNA sequence: TGCAGTGCTACGAAGGGGGGCGCCACAGATACGCAGTATTTT. Protein: CSATKGGATDTQYF. The chain carries TRBV20-1 and TRBJ2-3, with D perhaps given as TRBD1 or TRBD2 (6 bases each). CDR3 length: 14 residues. V lost 4 bases to trimming and J lost 2 bases, with 13 bases between them. The V gene's germline CDR1 is DFQATT and CDR2 SNEGSKA (reference sequence).

This clonotype has at least ten counts. This chain links TRBV5-5 with TRBJ2-7; D might be TRBD1 or TRBD2, each matching 5 bases. In germline, CDR1 is SGHKS, CDR2 YYEKEE (reference sequence). This CDR3 has 14 amino acids. V lost 4 bases and J 6 bases, leaving 17 bases between the germline ends. The CDR3 bases are TGTGCCAGCAGCCCGGGACGGGCCGCCACCGAGCAGTACTTC. This translates into CASSPGRAATEQYF.

This clonotype showed up many times. The chain links TRBV20-1 to TRBJ2-1; TRBD2 matches 8 bases. Germline values: CDR1 DFQATT, CDR2 SNEGSKA (reference sequence). There are 13 residues in the CDR3. The V and J ends lost 4 bases and 8 bases, in that order; junction bases with no gene match: 7. The CDR3: CSAIYGGGHEQFF. The CDR3 DNA reads TGCAGTGCTATCTACGGGGGGGGACATGAGCAGTTCTTC.